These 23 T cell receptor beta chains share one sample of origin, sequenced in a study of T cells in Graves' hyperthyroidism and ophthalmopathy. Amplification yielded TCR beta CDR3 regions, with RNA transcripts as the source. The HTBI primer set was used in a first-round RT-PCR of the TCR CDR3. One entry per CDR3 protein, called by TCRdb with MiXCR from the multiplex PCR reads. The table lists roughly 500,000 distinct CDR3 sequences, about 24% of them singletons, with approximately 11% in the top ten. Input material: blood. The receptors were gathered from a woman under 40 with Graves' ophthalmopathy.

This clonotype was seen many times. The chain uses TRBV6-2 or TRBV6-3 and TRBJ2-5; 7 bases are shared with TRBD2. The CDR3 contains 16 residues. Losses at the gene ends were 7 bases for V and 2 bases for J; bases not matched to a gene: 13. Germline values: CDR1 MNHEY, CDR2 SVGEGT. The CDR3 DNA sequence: TGTGCCAGCACCAGCCGCCGGGGGGACCAACAAGAGACCCAGTACTTC. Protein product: CASTSRRGDQQETQYF.

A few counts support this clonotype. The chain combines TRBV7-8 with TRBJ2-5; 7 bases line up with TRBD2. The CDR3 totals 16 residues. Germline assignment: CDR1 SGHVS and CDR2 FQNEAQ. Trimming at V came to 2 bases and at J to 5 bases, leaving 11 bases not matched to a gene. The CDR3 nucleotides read TGTGCCAGCAGCTTAAGAGCAGGACTAGTCCGGGAGACCCAGTACTTC. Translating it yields CASSLRAGLVRETQYF.

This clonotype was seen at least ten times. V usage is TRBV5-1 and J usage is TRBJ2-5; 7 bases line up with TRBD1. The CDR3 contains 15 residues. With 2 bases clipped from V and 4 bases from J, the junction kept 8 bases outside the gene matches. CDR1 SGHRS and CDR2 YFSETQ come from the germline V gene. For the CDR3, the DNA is TGCGCCAGCAGCTTACAGGGGTATCAAGGAGAGACCCAGTACTTC. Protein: CASSLQGYQGETQYF.

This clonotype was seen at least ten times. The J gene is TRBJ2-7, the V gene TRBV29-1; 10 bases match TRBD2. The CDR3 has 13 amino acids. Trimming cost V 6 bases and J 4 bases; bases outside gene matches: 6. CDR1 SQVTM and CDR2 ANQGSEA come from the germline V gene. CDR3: CSVRTSGNYEQYF. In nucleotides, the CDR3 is TGCAGCGTCCGGACTAGCGGAAATTACGAGCAGTACTTC.

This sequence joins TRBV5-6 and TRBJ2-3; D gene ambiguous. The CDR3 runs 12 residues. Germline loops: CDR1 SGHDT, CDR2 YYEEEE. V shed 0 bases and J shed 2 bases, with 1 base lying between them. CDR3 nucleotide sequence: TGTGCCAGCAGCTTGGCCACAGATACGCAGTATTTT. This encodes CASSLATDTQYF. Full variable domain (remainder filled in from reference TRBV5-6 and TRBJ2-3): DAGVTQSPTHLIKTRGQQVTLRCSPKSGHDTVSWYQQALGQGPQFIFQYYEEEERQRGNFPDRFSGHQFPNYSSELNVNALLLGDSALYLCASSLATDTQYFGPGTRLTVL.

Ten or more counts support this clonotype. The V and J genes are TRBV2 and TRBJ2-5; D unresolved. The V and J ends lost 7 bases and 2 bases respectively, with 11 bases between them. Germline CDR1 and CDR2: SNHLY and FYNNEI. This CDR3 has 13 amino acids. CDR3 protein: CASTAVAQETQYF. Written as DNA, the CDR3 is TGTGCCAGCACCGCGGTGGCTCAAGAGACCCAGTACTTC. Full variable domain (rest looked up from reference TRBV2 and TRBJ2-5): EPEVTQTPSHQVTQMGQEVILRCVPISNHLYFYWYRQILGQKVEFLVSFYNNEISEKSEIFDDQFSVERPDGSNFTLKIRSTKLEDSAMYFCASTAVAQETQYFGPGTRLLVL.

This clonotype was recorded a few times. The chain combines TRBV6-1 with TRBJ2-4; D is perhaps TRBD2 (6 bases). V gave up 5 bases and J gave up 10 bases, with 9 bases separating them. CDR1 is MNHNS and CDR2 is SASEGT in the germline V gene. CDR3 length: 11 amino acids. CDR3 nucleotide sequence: TGTGCCAGCAGTTACCGGGAGATTCAGTACTTC. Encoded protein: CASSYREIQYF.

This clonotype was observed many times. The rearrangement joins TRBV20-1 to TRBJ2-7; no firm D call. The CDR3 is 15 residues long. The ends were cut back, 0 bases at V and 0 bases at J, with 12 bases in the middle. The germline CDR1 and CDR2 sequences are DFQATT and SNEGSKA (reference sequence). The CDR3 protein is CSARDNGWSSYEQYF. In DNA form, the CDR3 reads TGCAGTGCTAGAGATAACGGGTGGAGCTCCTACGAGCAGTACTTC.

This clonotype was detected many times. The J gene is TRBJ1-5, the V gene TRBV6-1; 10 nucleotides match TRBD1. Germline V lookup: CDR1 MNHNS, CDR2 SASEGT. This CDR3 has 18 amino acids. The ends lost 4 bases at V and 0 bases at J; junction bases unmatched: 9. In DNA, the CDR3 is TGTGCCAGCAGTGTGGCGGGACAGGGGTCTTATAGCAATCAGCCCCAGCATTTT. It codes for CASSVAGQGSYSNQPQHF.

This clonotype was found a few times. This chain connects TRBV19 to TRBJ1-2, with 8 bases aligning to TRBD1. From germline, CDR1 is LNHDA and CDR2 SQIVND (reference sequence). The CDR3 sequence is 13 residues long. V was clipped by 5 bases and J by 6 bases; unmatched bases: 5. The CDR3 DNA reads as TGTGCCAGTAGTCGTGGACAGGGAGATGGCTACACCTTC. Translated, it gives CASSRGQGDGYTF.

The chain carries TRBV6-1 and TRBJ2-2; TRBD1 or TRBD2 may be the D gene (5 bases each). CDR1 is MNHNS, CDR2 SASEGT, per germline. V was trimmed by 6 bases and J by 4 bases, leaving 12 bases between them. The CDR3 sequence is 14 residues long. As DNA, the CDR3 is TGTGCCAGCAGATCGGGACGCGTCACCGGGGAGCTGTTTTTT. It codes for CASRSGRVTGELFF.

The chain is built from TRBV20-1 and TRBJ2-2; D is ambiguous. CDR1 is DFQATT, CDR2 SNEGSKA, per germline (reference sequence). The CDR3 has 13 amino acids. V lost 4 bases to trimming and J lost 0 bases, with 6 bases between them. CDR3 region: CSAINTNTGELFF. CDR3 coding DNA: TGCAGTGCTATCAACACGAACACCGGGGAGCTGTTTTTT.

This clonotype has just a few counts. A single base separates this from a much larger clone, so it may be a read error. In DNA form, the CDR3 reads TGCAGCGTTGTCGGACAGCCCTATGGCTACACCTTC. The encoded protein is CSVVGQPYGYTF. The rearrangement links TRBV29-1 to TRBJ1-2, with a possible D match to TRBD1 (6 bases). The germline V gene encodes CDR1 SQVTM and CDR2 ANQGSEA. This CDR3 has 12 residues. V shed 4 bases and J shed 4 bases, with 10 bases lying between them.

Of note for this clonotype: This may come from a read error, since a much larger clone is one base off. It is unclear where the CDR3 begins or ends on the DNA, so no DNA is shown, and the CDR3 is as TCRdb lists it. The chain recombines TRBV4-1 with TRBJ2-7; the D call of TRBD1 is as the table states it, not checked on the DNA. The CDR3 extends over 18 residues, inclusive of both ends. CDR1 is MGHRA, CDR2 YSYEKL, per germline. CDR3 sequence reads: CASSQDPFGTGAPYELYF.

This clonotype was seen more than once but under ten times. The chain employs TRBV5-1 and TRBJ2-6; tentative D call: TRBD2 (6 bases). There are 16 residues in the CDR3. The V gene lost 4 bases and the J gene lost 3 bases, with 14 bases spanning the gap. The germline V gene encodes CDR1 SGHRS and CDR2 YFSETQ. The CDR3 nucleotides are TGCGCCAGCAGCCTCCCCGGCGGGATTGGGGCCAACGTCCTGACTTTC. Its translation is CASSLPGGIGANVLTF.

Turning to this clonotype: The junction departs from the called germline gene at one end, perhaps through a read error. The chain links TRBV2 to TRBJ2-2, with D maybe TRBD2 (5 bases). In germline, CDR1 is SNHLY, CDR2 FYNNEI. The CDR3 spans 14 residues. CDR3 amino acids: CASSEAQGVGELWF. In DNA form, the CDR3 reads TGTGCCAGCAGTGAAGCGCAAGGAGTCGGGGAGCTGTGGTTT. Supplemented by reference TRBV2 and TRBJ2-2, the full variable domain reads EPEVTQTPSHQVTQMGQEVILRCVPISNHLYFYWYRQILGQKVEFLVSFYNNEISEKSEIFDDQFSVERPDGSNFTLKIRSTKLEDSAMYFCASSEAQGVGELWFGEGSRLTVL.

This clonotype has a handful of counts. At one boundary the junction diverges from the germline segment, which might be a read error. The CDR3 bases are TGTGCTAGCAGCTTAGGTCGGGGTTTAGATTACGAGCAGTACTTC. Translating it yields CASSLGRGLDYEQYF. The V call is TRBV7-7, the J call TRBJ2-7; maybe TRBD2 (5 bases). The CDR3 runs 15 residues. Germline V gene lookup returns CDR1 SSHAT and CDR2 FNYEAQ (reference sequence).

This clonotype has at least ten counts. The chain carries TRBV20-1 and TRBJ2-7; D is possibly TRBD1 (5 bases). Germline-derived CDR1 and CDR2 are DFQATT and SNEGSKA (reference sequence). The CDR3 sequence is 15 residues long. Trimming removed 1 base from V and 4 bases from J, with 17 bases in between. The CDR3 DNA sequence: TGCAGTGCTAGAGTCCCGAGACAGAGCCCGTACGAGCAGTACTTC. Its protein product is CSARVPRQSPYEQYF.

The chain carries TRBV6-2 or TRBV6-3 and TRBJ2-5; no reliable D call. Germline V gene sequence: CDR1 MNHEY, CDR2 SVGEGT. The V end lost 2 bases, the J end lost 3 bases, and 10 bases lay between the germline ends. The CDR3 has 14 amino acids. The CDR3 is CASSYRPTEETQYF. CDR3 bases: TGTGCCAGCAGTTACCGGCCTACCGAAGAGACCCAGTACTTC.

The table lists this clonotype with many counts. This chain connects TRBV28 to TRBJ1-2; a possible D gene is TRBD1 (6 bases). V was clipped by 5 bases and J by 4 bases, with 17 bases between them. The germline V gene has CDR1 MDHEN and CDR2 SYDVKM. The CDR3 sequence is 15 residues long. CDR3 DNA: TGTGCCAGCAGTCGCACAGGGAGATCCCCCTATGGCTACACCTTC. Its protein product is CASSRTGRSPYGYTF.

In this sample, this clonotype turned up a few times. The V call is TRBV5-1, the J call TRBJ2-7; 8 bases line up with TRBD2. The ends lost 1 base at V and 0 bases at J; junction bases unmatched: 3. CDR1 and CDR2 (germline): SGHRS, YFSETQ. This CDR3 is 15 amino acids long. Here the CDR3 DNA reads TGCGCCAGCAGCTTGTCGGGGGGGTACTCCTACGAGCAGTACTTC. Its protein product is CASSLSGGYSYEQYF.

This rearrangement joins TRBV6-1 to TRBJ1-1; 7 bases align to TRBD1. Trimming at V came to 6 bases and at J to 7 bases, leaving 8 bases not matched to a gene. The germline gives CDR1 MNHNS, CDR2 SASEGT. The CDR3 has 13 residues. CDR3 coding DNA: TGTGCCAGCAGAATCAGGGACAGTCGTGAAGCTTTCTTT. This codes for CASRIRDSREAFF.

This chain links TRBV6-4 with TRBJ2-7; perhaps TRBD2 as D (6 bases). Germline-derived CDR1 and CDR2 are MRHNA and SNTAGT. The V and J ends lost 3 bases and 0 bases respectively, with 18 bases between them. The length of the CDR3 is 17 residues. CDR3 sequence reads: CASSDRGWGDSSYEQYF. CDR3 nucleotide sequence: TGTGCCAGCAGTGATCGTGGTTGGGGGGATAGCTCCTACGAGCAGTACTTC.